This T cell receptor beta chain was identified in a study of T cell responses to AZD1222 COVID-19 vaccine. Turning to the study itself: Timing groups of about 4 and about 12 weeks for second doses were pooled.

Whole-study findings and limits: Females outnumbered males among donors, who were mostly white British; clonal diversity was possibly underestimated. As reported, nearly half of all spike-specific TCRs target variant regions that are unmutated. The study found Spike-specific TCR breadth and depth rose after two AZD1222 doses.

A note on this clone: The antigen is unknown.

TCRdb keeps only in-frame clones here, not all; method: immunoSEQ multiplex PCR. The data contain roughly 120,000 clones, 88% of them singletons. Looked up from germline, CDR1 is SGHTA and CDR2 is FQGTGA. The CDR3 sequence is 13 residues long. Trimming removed 3 bases from V and 4 bases from J, with 9 bases in between. V and J are TRBV7-3 and TRBJ1-2, with D tentatively TRBD1 (6 bases). This TCR derives from an adult in good health. The specimen comprised peripheral blood, sampled on day 0 of AZD1222 vaccination. The CDR3 sequence: CASSFWTAYGYTF. The CDR3 nucleotides are TGTGCCAGCAGCTTTTGGACAGCCTATGGCTACACCTTC.